A single sample is the source of the 6 T cell receptor beta chains below, sequenced in a study of shared clonotypes between healthy human individuals. The naive CD8 fraction comprised CD45RO-negative cells positively selected for CCR7 and excluded terminally differentiated effector memory CD45RA+ cells. This table comes from immunoSEQ multiplex PCR, and its TCRdb copy is limited to in-frame clones, with some not included. The table shows 1.5 million to 2.5 million clones, with approximately 94% occurring only once. The specimen sequenced was naive CD8+ T cells sorted from blood. These receptors all come from a man younger than 35 in good health.

The rearrangement joins TRBV14 to TRBJ2-5, with 9 bases aligning to TRBD2. The CDR3 spans 14 residues. Germline V gene sequence: CDR1 SGHDN, CDR2 FVKESK. Trimming cost V 7 bases and J 3 bases; bases outside gene matches: 6. The CDR3: CASNSLAGEETQYF. For the CDR3, the DNA is TGTGCCAGCAACTCATTAGCGGGGGAAGAGACCCAGTACTTC.

The rearrangement joins TRBV28 to TRBJ1-2, with D maybe TRBD1 (6 bases). This CDR3 region has 14 residues. Per germline, CDR1 MDHEN and CDR2 SYDVKM. V lost 8 bases to trimming and J lost 2 bases, with 15 bases between them. CDR3: CASSTGRPNYGYTF. CDR3 bases: TGTGCCAGCTCAACAGGGCGCCCGAACTATGGCTACACCTTC.

The chain joins TRBV6-5 to TRBJ2-1; TRBD2 matches 9 bases. The germline V gene has CDR1 MNHEY and CDR2 SVGAGI. V gave up 2 bases and J gave up 12 bases; unmatched junction bases: 8. The CDR3 totals 14 residues. In DNA form, the CDR3 reads TGTGCCAGCAGTTACGAGGGACTAGCTATGGGGCAGTTCTTC. Protein sequence: CASSYEGLAMGQFF.

As concerns this clone: In the same sample, other DNA sequences code for this CDR3. J is TRBJ1-2 and V is TRBV6-6; D possibly corresponds to TRBD1 (6 bases). V dropped 0 bases and J dropped 4 bases, with 9 bases sitting between them. This CDR3 is built from 14 residues. CDR1 is MNHNY and CDR2 is SVGAGI in the germline V gene (reference sequence). CDR3 bases: TGTGCCAGCAGTTACTCAGAGGGGGGCTATGGCTACACCTTC. Translated, it gives CASSYSEGGYGYTF.

The chain has TRBV28 and TRBJ2-3; 7 positions agree with TRBD2. The CDR3 covers 14 residues. V lost 3 bases to trimming and J lost 4 bases; unmatched junction nucleotides: 4. From germline, CDR1 is MDHEN and CDR2 SYDVKM. CDR3 region: CASSFVGGADTQYF. In nucleotides, the CDR3 is TGTGCCAGCAGTTTTGTGGGGGGGGCAGATACGCAGTATTTT.

V is TRBV5-4 and J is TRBJ2-1, with D hard to call. CDR3 length equals 14 residues. The ends were cut back, 4 bases at V and 1 base at J, with 9 bases in the middle. Germline V lookup: CDR1 SGHNT, CDR2 YYREEE (reference sequence). The CDR3 DNA reads TGTGCCAGCAGCCCGTATATTTCCTACAATGAGCAGTTCTTC. Translating gives CASSPYISYNEQFF.